This T cell receptor beta chain was sequenced in a study of blood T cell repertoires in COVID-19. The CDR3 sequence is 14 residues long. The germline CDR1 and CDR2 sequences are MNHEY and SVGEGT. The ends were cut back, 0 bases at V and 5 bases at J, with 10 bases in the middle. Repertoires were generated with immunoSEQ multiplex PCR, while TCRdb's copy carries only in-frame clones and drops some. The sample lists nearly 400,000 clones, about 90% occurring once. Sequenced: PBMCs or T cells enriched from blood (not recorded which). This TCR came from a woman in her twenties or thirties who had recovered from COVID-19. This chain joins TRBV6-2 or TRBV6-3 and TRBJ2-5, with D maybe TRBD1 (6 bases). The CDR3 reads CASSYSITGETQYF. CDR3 in DNA: TGTGCCAGCAGTTACTCAATCACAGGGGAGACCCAGTACTTC.